This entry lists 26 T cell receptor beta chains sequenced from one sample in a study of blood T cells in healthy people across ages. The use of a sample-barcoded 5' primer and a J-beta primer mix characterized a second PCR of roughly 6 to 12 cycles. TCRdb independently ran MiXCR on the 5' RACE reads; one entry per CDR3 protein. Of under 2,000,000 distinct CDR3 sequences listed, less than 50% are singletons. The sequenced sample consisted of blood. These receptors were taken from a woman between 40 and 55 years old in good health.

The chain carries TRBV5-6 and TRBJ2-3, with 8 bases matching TRBD2. The CDR3 is 15 residues long. The germline V gene encodes CDR1 SGHDT and CDR2 YYEEEE. V shed 0 bases, J shed 5 bases, and the junction held 5 bases outside the gene matches. CDR3 DNA sequence: TGTGCCAGCAGCTTGGCCCCGGGAGGGGTAGATACGCAGTATTTT. It yields the protein CASSLAPGGVDTQYF.

The sample holds one count of this clonotype. V gene TRBV20-1 combines with J gene TRBJ1-6; D uncertain. Germline loops: CDR1 DFQATT, CDR2 SNEGSKA (reference sequence). There are 17 residues in the CDR3. The germline V and J ends were trimmed by 1 base and 0 bases, with 13 bases remaining between them. CDR3 in DNA: TGCAGTGCTAGAGGGTCAAGGGAGTCCTCCTATAATTCACCCCTCCACTTT. Amino acids: CSARGSRESSYNSPLHF.

This clonotype was seen only once. Compared with germline, one end of the junction differs, possibly owing to a read error. The chain employs TRBV28 and TRBJ1-2; 8 bases are shared with TRBD1. The CDR3 is made up of 15 amino acids. CDR1 and CDR2 from the germline V gene are MDHEN and SYDVKM. CDR3 coding DNA: TGTGCCAGCAGTTTGGGTTGGACAGGGAACTATGGTTACACCTTC. It translates to CASSLGWTGNYGYTF.

The chain joins TRBV12-3 or TRBV12-4 to TRBJ1-4, with D uncertain. Trimming removed 5 bases at V and 0 bases at J, with 16 bases between. This CDR3 has 17 amino acids. CDR3 sequence (DNA): TGTGCCAGCAGTCCGCAATTGAACAGTGCAACTAATGAAAAACTGTTTTTT. As protein: CASSPQLNSATNEKLFF.

The chain links TRBV4-3 to TRBJ1-4; D unclear. Germline loops: CDR1 LGHNA, CDR2 YSLEER. CDR3 length: 16 amino acids. Trimming removed 0 bases from V and 5 bases from J, with 13 bases in between. The CDR3 nucleotides are TGCGCCAGCAGCCAAGATGCGGGGAATGCGAATGAAAAACTGTTTTTT. As protein: CASSQDAGNANEKLFF.

This rearrangement joins TRBV24-1 to TRBJ2-3, with 7 positions matching TRBD1. After removal of 0 bases from V and 0 bases from J, the junction contained 2 bases not matched to a gene. In germline, CDR1 is KGHDR, CDR2 SFDVKD. The CDR3 covers 16 residues. The CDR3 here is CATSDLRDSSTDTQYF. The DNA of the CDR3 is TGTGCCACCAGTGATTTGCGGGACAGCAGCACAGATACGCAGTATTTT.

As concerns this clonotype: A read error may be the cause here, since a much bigger clone is one base away. In DNA form, the CDR3 reads TGTGCCAGCATCCAAGTAGGACAGGGCGGCAATCAGCCCCAGCATTTT. Its translation: CASIQVGQGGNQPQHF. The V gene is TRBV4-2, the J gene TRBJ1-5; 8 bases are shared with TRBD1. The length of the CDR3 is 16 residues. The germline V gene encodes CDR1 LGHNA and CDR2 YNFKEQ.

This clonotype appeared a few times. The J gene is TRBJ2-7, the V gene TRBV4-3; the match to TRBD2 covers 7 bases. CDR3 length: 15 amino acids. Germline CDR1 and CDR2: LGHNA and YSLEER. The V and J ends lost 2 bases and 1 base, in that order; junction bases with no gene match: 5. The CDR3 protein is CASSQSGTVSYEQYF. The CDR3 region has the DNA TGCGCCAGCAGCCAAAGCGGGACGGTTTCCTACGAGCAGTACTTC.

This rearrangement joins TRBV10-3 to TRBJ1-5; 7 positions match TRBD1. This CDR3 has 18 residues. Per the germline V gene, CDR1 is ENHRY and CDR2 is SYGVKD. The J segment lost 2 bases and the V segment lost 2 bases, leaving 12 bases of the junction unmatched. CDR3 nucleotide sequence: TGTGCCATCAGTGAGGCGACAGGGATCCGGGCGGGCAATCAGCCCCAGCATTTT. The encoded protein is CAISEATGIRAGNQPQHF.

There are a few counts of this clonotype. V gene TRBV6-5 combines with J gene TRBJ1-3; D is undetermined. V was trimmed by 6 bases and J by 2 bases, leaving 11 bases between them. The V gene's germline CDR1 is MNHEY and CDR2 SVGAGI. There are 14 residues in the CDR3. The CDR3 DNA reads TGTGCCAGCAGGGGCCATGGGCCTGGAAACACCATATATTTT. The encoded protein is CASRGHGPGNTIYF.

This chain connects TRBV6-1 to TRBJ2-4, with D unresolved. Germline V gene lookup returns CDR1 MNHNS and CDR2 SASEGT. V was clipped by 2 bases and J by 2 bases, with 7 bases between them. CDR3 length: 14 residues. DNA of the CDR3: TGTGCCAGCAGTGAAAAGGGTACCAAAAACATTCAGTACTTC. Protein sequence: CASSEKGTKNIQYF.

This clonotype was detected a few times. The CDR3 nucleotides are TGCAGTGCTAGAGTAGCGGGGTTTGCAGATACGCAGTATTTT. This gives the protein CSARVAGFADTQYF. The chain combines TRBV20-1 with TRBJ2-3; 8 bases agree with TRBD2. CDR3 size: 14 residues. Trimming removed 1 base from V and 4 bases from J; junction bases left unmatched: 4. Germline CDR1 and CDR2: DFQATT and SNEGSKA (reference sequence).

This clonotype was counted between two and nine times. V and J are TRBV20-1 and TRBJ2-5, with D perhaps matching TRBD2 (5 bases). Trimming stripped 4 bases from V and 11 bases from J, with 17 bases between. The CDR3 has 12 residues. Germline lookup yields CDR1 DFQATT and CDR2 SNEGSKA (reference sequence). This CDR3 is CSAIRAPWEQYF. In DNA form, the CDR3 reads TGCAGTGCTATACGGGCCCCCTGGGAGCAGTACTTC.

J is TRBJ2-1 and V is TRBV7-3; D may be TRBD2 (7 bases). In germline, CDR1 is SGHTA, CDR2 FQGTGA. V lost 5 bases and J lost 8, with 16 bases in between. The length of the CDR3 is 14 residues. The CDR3 coding sequence is TGTGCCAGCAGCATAAATGCGGGGGCTTATGAGCAGTTCTTC. It specifies CASSINAGAYEQFF.

The V and J genes are TRBV29-1 and TRBJ2-1; 8 bases agree with TRBD2. The V gene end was trimmed by 6 bases and the J gene end by 6 bases; junction bases not matched to a gene: 13. Per the germline V gene, CDR1 is SQVTM and CDR2 is ANQGSEA. The CDR3 totals 15 residues. The CDR3 DNA sequence: TGCAGCGTCACAAGCGGGGGAGGGCTAAGCAATGAGCAGTTCTTC. It encodes CSVTSGGGLSNEQFF.

The sample holds one count of this clonotype. The chain is built from TRBV10-3 and TRBJ1-1; possible D gene TRBD1, 6 bases. CDR1 ENHRY and CDR2 SYGVKD come from the germline V gene. V gave up 2 bases and J gave up 1 base, with 11 bases separating them. The CDR3 length is 15 residues. The DNA of the CDR3 is TGTGCCATCAGTGAGCCTACAGGGTGGAACACTGAAGCTTTCTTT. It encodes CAISEPTGWNTEAFF.

The CDR3 nucleotides are TGTGCCAGCAGCGTAGGGGGAGGGGGCTGGCCCCAGCATTTT. Residues: CASSVGGGGWPQHF. The rearrangement uses TRBV9 and TRBJ1-5; 7 nucleotides match TRBD1. CDR3 length: 14 residues. V was pared by 0 bases and J by 9 bases, with 6 bases of the junction left unmatched. Germline assignment: CDR1 SGDLS and CDR2 YYNGEE.

This clonotype has just a few counts. The chain is built from TRBV28 and TRBJ2-1; TRBD1 might be the D (6 bases). Germline lookup yields CDR1 MDHEN and CDR2 SYDVKM. Trimming removed 10 bases from V and 0 bases from J, with 10 bases in between. This CDR3 spans 13 amino acids. DNA for the CDR3: TGTGCCATTCAGGGGAGCTCCTACAATGAGCAGTTCTTC. Translating gives CAIQGSSYNEQFF.

The chain joins TRBV10-3 to TRBJ2-5; D might be TRBD1 or TRBD2, each matching 6 bases. Gene TRBJ2-1 matches the end of the DNA better, so the J call may be wrong. The CDR3 contains 16 residues. The germline V gene has CDR1 ENHRY and CDR2 SYGVKD. CDR3 nucleotides: TGTGCCATCAGTGAAGGAGGGGGGATCTCCCAAGAGACCCAGTTCTTC. This sequence encodes CAISEGGGISQETQFF.

This clonotype showed up just a few times. The rearrangement uses TRBV15 and TRBJ2-6, with D possibly called TRBD1 or TRBD2 (5 bases each). The germline V gene encodes CDR1 LNHNV and CDR2 YYDKDF (reference sequence). With 3 bases removed from V and 1 base from J, the gap between germline ends came to 10 bases. The CDR3 totals 16 residues. The chain's CDR3 is CATSRLEGSGANVLTF. The CDR3 nucleotides are TGTGCCACCAGCAGGCTCGAGGGGTCTGGGGCCAACGTCCTGACTTTC.

J is TRBJ2-3 and V is TRBV28; possible D gene TRBD1, 5 bases. From germline, CDR1 is MDHEN and CDR2 SYDVKM. The CDR3 extends over 12 amino acids. The CDR3 DNA is TGTGTAACCGCCAGGGACACAGATACGCAGTATTTT. Its translation: CVTARDTDTQYF.

This clonotype was observed a handful of times. V is TRBV4-3 and J is TRBJ2-4; TRBD1 aligns across 8 bases. The trim removed 5 bases at V and 9 bases at J, leaving 9 bases unmatched. Germline-derived CDR1 and CDR2 are LGHNA and YSLEER. The CDR3 is 14 residues long. In nucleotides, the CDR3 is TGCGCCAGCAGCTCCCACGAGACAGGGGCCATTCAGTACTTC. Protein sequence: CASSSHETGAIQYF.

This chain connects TRBV6-2 or TRBV6-3 to TRBJ1-5; D is possibly TRBD1 (6 bases). In germline, CDR1 is MNHEY, CDR2 SVGEGT. CDR3 length: 15 amino acids. V lost 6 bases to trimming and J lost 2 bases, with 14 bases between them. The CDR3 protein is CASRLGGHGNQPQHF. The CDR3 DNA reads as TGTGCCAGCAGGCTCGGGGGACACGGCAATCAGCCCCAGCATTTT.

V is TRBV24-1 and J is TRBJ2-3; D could derive from TRBD1 or TRBD2 (6 bases each). The CDR3 contains 15 residues. Germline loops: CDR1 KGHDR, CDR2 SFDVKD. V was shortened by 7 bases and J by 2 bases, with 15 bases between the two germline ends. The CDR3 loop reads CATSFTGGPTDTQYF. For the CDR3, the DNA is TGTGCCACCAGCTTTACCGGGGGCCCCACAGATACGCAGTATTTT.

In nucleotides, the CDR3 is TGTGCCAGCAGCTTAGCGGCGGGGGGAGGTTTCTACGAGCAGTACTTC. Encoded protein: CASSLAAGGGFYEQYF. The chain joins TRBV7-2 to TRBJ2-7; the match to TRBD2 covers 8 bases. J gave up 3 bases and V 0 bases, and 7 bases lay outside the gene matches. The length of the CDR3 is 16 residues. CDR1 and CDR2 from the germline V gene are SGHTA and FQGNSA.

The V and J genes are TRBV10-2 and TRBJ1-6; 8 bases are shared with TRBD1. This CDR3 is built from 14 residues. CDR1 is WSHSY, CDR2 SAAADI, per germline. The V segment lost 5 bases and the J segment 8 bases; nucleotides outside the gene matches: 5. The CDR3 bases are TGCGCCAGCAGTCCTTCGGGACAGGATTCACCCCTCCACTTT. This gives the protein CASSPSGQDSPLHF.